Many counts were recorded for the clone carrying this T cell receptor beta chain. The data belong to a study of identical twins. MiXCR, applied by TCRdb to the 5' RACE reads, yields one record per CDR3 protein. The sample contains 1.5 million to 2 million distinct CDR3 sequences, around a third of which appear only once. The specimen sequenced was cord blood. This TCR was recovered from a newborn girl in good health.

The CDR3 is CASSYSRGNQPQHF. The DNA of the CDR3 is TGTGCCAGCAGTTACTCGAGGGGCAATCAGCCCCAGCATTTT. V is TRBV6-5 and J is TRBJ1-5; D is unresolved. CDR3 size: 14 residues. Germline V gene data show CDR1 as MNHEY and CDR2 as SVGAGI. V lost 0 bases, J lost 2 bases, and 5 bases lay in between.